This TCR beta chain originates from a study of T cell repertoires in cytomegalovirus infection. Study-wide context: It was the public TCR beta signatures that indicated both CMV infection and matching HLA type. Study-wide findings and caveats: CMV-specific HLA-C-restricted TCR beta clonotypes dominated the ex vivo response. Frequencies of public TCR beta families were cumulated, and this identified carriers of CMV plus the relevant HLA.

Each CDR3 protein gets one entry after TCRdb re-called the reads with MiXCR. This table has 150,000 to 200,000 distinct CDR3 sequences, under 30% appearing once. V was clipped by 5 bases and J by 3 bases, with 14 bases between them. The CDR3 covers 15 residues. CDR1 and CDR2 (germline): MGHDK, SYGVNS. This clonotype came up many times. Its matching antigen is unknown. The TCR comes from a human donor in good health (CMV status not recorded). Some clones in this sample may be carry-over from other donors' samples. Sequenced: PBMCs. This chain links TRBV25-1 with TRBJ2-4, with D perhaps assigned TRBD1 or TRBD2 (6 bases each). CDR3 in DNA: TGTGCCAGCAGTCACCTCGGAGGGGGCAAAAACATTCAGTACTTC. Translating gives CASSHLGGGKNIQYF.